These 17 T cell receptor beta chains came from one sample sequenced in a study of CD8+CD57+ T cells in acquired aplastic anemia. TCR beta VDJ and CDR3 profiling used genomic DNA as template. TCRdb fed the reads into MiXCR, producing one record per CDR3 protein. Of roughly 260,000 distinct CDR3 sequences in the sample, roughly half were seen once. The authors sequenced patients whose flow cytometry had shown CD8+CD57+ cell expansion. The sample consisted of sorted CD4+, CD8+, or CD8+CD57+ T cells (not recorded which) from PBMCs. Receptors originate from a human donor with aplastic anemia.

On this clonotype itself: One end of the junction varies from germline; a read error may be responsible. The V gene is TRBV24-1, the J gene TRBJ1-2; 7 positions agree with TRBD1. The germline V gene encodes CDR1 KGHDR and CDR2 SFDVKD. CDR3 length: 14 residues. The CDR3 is CATSTQGQSYSYTF. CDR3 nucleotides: TGTGCCACCAGTACGCAGGGACAGAGCTATAGCTACACCTTC.

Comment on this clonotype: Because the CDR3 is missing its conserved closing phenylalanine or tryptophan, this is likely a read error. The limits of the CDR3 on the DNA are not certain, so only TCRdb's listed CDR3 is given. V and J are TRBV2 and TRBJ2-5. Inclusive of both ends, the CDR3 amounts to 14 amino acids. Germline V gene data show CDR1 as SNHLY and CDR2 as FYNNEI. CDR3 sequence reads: CASTEAGNGYTFGS.

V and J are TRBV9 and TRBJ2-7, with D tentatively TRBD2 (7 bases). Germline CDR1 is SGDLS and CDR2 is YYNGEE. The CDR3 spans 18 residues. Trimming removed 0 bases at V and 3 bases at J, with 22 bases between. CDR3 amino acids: CASSVDVEGGTRHYEQYF. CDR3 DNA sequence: TGTGCCAGCAGCGTAGACGTAGAGGGGGGGACGAGGCACTACGAGCAGTACTTC. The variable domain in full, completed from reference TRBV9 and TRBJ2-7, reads DSGVTQTPKHLITATGQRVTLRCSPRSGDLSVYWYQQSLDQGLQFLIQYYNGEERAKGNILERFSAQQFPDLHSELNLSSLELGDSALYFCASSVDVEGGTRHYEQYFGPGTRLTVT.

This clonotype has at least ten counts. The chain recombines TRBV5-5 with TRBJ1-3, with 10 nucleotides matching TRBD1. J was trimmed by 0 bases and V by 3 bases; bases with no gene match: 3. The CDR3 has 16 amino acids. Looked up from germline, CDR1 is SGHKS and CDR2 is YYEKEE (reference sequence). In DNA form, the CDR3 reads TGTGCCAGCAGCTCTCGGACAGGGGGCTCTGGAAACACCATATATTTT. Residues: CASSSRTGGSGNTIYF.

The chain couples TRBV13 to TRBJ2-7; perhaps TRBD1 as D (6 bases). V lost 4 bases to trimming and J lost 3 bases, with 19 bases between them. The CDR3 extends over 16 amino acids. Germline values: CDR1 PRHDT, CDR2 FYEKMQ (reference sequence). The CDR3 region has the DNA TGTGCCAGCAGCTCAAACCCACAGGGTCCCCGCTACGAGCAGTACTTC. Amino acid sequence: CASSSNPQGPRYEQYF.

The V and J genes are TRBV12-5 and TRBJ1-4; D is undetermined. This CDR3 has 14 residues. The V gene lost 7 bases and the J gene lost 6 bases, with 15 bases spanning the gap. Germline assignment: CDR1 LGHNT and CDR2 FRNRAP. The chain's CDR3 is CASVQLGSDEKLFF. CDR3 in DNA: TGTGCTAGTGTACAGCTGGGATCCGATGAAAAACTGTTTTTT.

The CDR3 sequence: CASSLLQETQYF. CDR3 bases: TGTGCCAGCAGTCTCCTACAAGAGACCCAGTACTTC. J is TRBJ2-5 and V is TRBV12-3 or TRBV12-4; D is ambiguous. Trimming took off 5 bases at V and 2 bases at J, with 6 bases between the two ends. CDR3 length equals 12 residues.

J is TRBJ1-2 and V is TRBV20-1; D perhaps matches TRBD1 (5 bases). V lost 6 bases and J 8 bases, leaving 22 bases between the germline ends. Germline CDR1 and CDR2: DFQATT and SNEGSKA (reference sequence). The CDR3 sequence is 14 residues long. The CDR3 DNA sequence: TGCAGTGCCCGGAGTGGGGGGGGTAGTATAGGCTACACCTTC. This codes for CSARSGGGSIGYTF.

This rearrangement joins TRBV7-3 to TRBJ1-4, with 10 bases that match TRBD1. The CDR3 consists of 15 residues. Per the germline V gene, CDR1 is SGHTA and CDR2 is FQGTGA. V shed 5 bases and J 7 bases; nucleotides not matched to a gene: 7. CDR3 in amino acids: CASSVRQGAFEKLFF. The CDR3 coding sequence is TGTGCCAGCAGCGTAAGACAGGGGGCTTTTGAAAAACTGTTTTTT.

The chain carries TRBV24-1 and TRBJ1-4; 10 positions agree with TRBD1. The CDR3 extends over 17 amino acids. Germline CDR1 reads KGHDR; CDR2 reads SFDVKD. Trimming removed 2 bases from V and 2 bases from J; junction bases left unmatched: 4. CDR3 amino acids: CATSDSVDRGTNEKLFF. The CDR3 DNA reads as TGTGCCACCAGTGATTCGGTGGACAGGGGGACTAATGAAAAACTGTTTTTT.

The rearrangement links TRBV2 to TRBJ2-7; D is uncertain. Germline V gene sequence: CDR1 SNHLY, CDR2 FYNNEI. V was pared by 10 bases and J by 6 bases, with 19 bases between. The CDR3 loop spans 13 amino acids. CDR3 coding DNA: TGTGCCACCAGGTCCCCTCCCCGAGGCGAGCAGTACTTC. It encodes CATRSPPRGEQYF.

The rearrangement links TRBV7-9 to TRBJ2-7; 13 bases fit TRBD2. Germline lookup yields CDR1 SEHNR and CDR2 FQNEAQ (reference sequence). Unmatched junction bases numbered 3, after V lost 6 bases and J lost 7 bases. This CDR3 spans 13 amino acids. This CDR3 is CASRTSGGKEQYF. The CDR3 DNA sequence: TGTGCCAGCAGGACTAGCGGGGGGAAGGAGCAGTACTTC.

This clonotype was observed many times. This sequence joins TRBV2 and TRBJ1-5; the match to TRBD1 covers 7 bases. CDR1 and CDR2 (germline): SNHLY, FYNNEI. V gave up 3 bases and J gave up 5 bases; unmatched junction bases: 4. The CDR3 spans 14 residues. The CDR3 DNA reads TGTGCCAGCAGTGAGGGACAGATGGATCAGCCCCAGCATTTT. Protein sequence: CASSEGQMDQPQHF.

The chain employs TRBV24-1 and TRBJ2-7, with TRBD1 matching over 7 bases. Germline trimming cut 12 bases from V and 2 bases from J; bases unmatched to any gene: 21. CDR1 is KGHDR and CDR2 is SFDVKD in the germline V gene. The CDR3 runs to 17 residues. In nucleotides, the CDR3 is TGTGCCTACAAAGCCCCCCTCGACAGGGCCGCAACCTACGAGCAGTACGTC. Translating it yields CAYKAPLDRAATYEQYV.

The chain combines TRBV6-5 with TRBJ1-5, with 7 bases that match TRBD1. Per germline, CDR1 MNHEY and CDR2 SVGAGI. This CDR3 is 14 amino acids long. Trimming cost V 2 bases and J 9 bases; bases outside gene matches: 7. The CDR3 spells CASSYEGASLPQHF. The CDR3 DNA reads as TGTGCCAGCAGTTACGAGGGGGCGAGCTTGCCCCAGCATTTT.

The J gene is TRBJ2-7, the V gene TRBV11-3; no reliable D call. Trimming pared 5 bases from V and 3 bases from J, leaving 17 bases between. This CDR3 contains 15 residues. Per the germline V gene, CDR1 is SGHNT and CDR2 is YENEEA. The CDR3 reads CASSDPRRTLYEQYF. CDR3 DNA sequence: TGTGCCAGCAGCGACCCGAGACGCACGCTCTACGAGCAGTACTTC.

The CDR3 DNA sequence: TGCGCCGGATCGATAGCGGGGGGGACAGGCAATTCACCCCTCCACTTT. This gives the protein CAGSIAGGTGNSPLHF. The rearrangement links TRBV10-2 to TRBJ1-6; 8 nucleotides agree with TRBD1. Germline V gives CDR1 WSHSY, CDR2 SAAADI. This CDR3 is 16 amino acids long. J lost 7 bases, V lost 11 bases, and 16 bases had no gene match.